The 31 T cell receptor beta chains below come from one sample, sequenced in a study of blood T cell repertoires in COVID-19. Some clones are missing from TCRdb's copy, which holds only in-frame ones; the method was immunoSEQ multiplex PCR. The table lists 65,000 to 70,000 clones, 87% of them singletons. Input material: peripheral blood. The source is a man in his fifties with active COVID-19.

V gene TRBV11-2 combines with J gene TRBJ1-2, with D possibly being TRBD1 (6 bases). The CDR3 extends over 16 amino acids. Per germline, CDR1 SGHAT and CDR2 FQNNGV. Trimming removed 1 base at V and 4 bases at J, with 16 bases between. The CDR3 region is CASSLAGTGTPYGYTF. In nucleotides, the CDR3 is TGTGCCAGCAGCTTAGCAGGAACCGGGACACCCTATGGCTACACCTTC.

V gene TRBV7-2 combines with J gene TRBJ2-7, with D perhaps TRBD2 (5 bases). Deletions cut 5 bases from V and 0 bases from J, with 14 bases between. The germline V gene encodes CDR1 SGHTA and CDR2 FQGNSA. The CDR3 runs 15 residues. In DNA form, the CDR3 reads TGTGCCAGCAGCGGCTCCCGGGGTGGCTCCTACGAGCAGTACTTC. Protein sequence: CASSGSRGGSYEQYF.

The chain is built from TRBV6-5 and TRBJ2-7; 9 nucleotides agree with TRBD1. Germline CDR1 is MNHEY and CDR2 is SVGAGI. The CDR3 is made up of 15 amino acids. V was clipped by 0 bases and J by 2 bases; unmatched bases: 2. The CDR3 is CASSYSGQGTYEQYF. The CDR3, as DNA: TGTGCCAGCAGTTACTCGGGACAGGGAACCTACGAGCAGTACTTC.

This clone was observed once. The chain combines TRBV7-3 with TRBJ1-1, with a weak D call TRBD1 (5 bases). Germline CDR1 is SGHTA and CDR2 is FQGTGA. The V and J ends lost 6 bases and 5 bases respectively, with 16 bases between them. The CDR3 loop spans 14 amino acids. This chain's CDR3 is CASSEGREGTEAFF. DNA for the CDR3: TGTGCCAGCAGTGAGGGCAGGGAGGGAACTGAAGCTTTCTTT. Together with reference TRBV7-3 and TRBJ1-1, the CDR3 gives the full variable domain: GAGVSQTPSNKVTEKGKYVELRCDPISGHTALYWYRQSLGQGPEFLIYFQGTGAADDSGLPNDRFFAVRPEGSVSTLKIQRTERGDSAVYLCASSEGREGTEAFFGQGTRLTVV.

The chain carries TRBV2 and TRBJ1-2, with a tentative D call TRBD1 (5 bases). In germline, CDR1 is SNHLY, CDR2 FYNNEI. Trimming pared 6 bases from V and 0 bases from J, leaving 17 bases between. CDR3 size: 16 residues. The CDR3 region is CASSSNRQLSNYGYTF. The CDR3 coding sequence is TGTGCCAGCAGCTCAAACCGACAGTTATCTAACTATGGCTACACCTTC. Full variable domain (outside the CDR3, taken from reference TRBV2 and TRBJ1-2): EPEVTQTPSHQVTQMGQEVILRCVPISNHLYFYWYRQILGQKVEFLVSFYNNEISEKSEIFDDQFSVERPDGSNFTLKIRSTKLEDSAMYFCASSSNRQLSNYGYTFGSGTRLTVV.

This sequence joins TRBV7-9 and TRBJ2-1; the D is unclear. This CDR3 is built from 17 residues. Germline CDR1 is SEHNR and CDR2 is FQNEAQ (reference sequence). V lost 5 bases to trimming and J lost 0 bases, with 17 bases between them. In nucleotides, the CDR3 is TGTGCCAGCAGCCCCCCCCCGCGGAGCGTCTCCTACAATGAGCAGTTCTTC. Translating gives CASSPPPRSVSYNEQFF.

The V call is TRBV6-1, the J call TRBJ1-6; TRBD1 agrees at 8 bases. After removal of 1 base from V and 0 bases from J, the junction contained 5 bases not matched to a gene. Germline CDR1 and CDR2: MNHNS and SASEGT. The CDR3 contains 18 residues. CDR3 residues: CASSEVGQVSSYNSPLHF. The CDR3 nucleotides read TGTGCCAGCAGTGAAGTGGGACAGGTCAGCTCCTATAATTCACCCCTCCACTTT.

The chain combines TRBV5-1 with TRBJ1-1, with D possibly TRBD1 on 6 matching bases. Trimming took off 0 bases at V and 4 bases at J, with 13 bases between the two ends. CDR1 is SGHRS and CDR2 is YFSETQ in the germline V gene. The CDR3 sequence is 15 residues long. CDR3 sequence reads: CASSLEGRGTTEAFF. The CDR3 region has the DNA TGCGCCAGCAGCTTGGAGGGCAGGGGAACCACTGAAGCTTTCTTT.

This clone was observed once. The chain links TRBV25-1 to TRBJ1-2; D is perhaps TRBD1 (6 bases). The length of the CDR3 is 16 residues. Trimming took 3 bases from V and 6 from J, leaving 20 bases between them. Germline CDR1 MGHDK, CDR2 SYGVNS. In DNA, the CDR3 is TGTGCCAGCAGTGATTCACGGTCTGGGCAGGGGAATGGCTACACCTTC. Its protein is CASSDSRSGQGNGYTF.

The genes are TRBV6-1 and TRBJ1-1, with 7 bases matching TRBD1. Unmatched junction bases numbered 4, after V lost 1 base and J lost 5 bases. The CDR3 spans 14 residues. CDR1 and CDR2 (germline): MNHNS, SASEGT. The CDR3 here is CASSEDRGWTEAFF. CDR3 DNA sequence: TGTGCCAGCAGTGAAGACAGGGGATGGACTGAAGCTTTCTTT.

This chain links TRBV2 with TRBJ2-2; perhaps TRBD1 as D (5 bases). Germline assignment: CDR1 SNHLY and CDR2 FYNNEI. The CDR3 has 14 residues. Trimming stripped 8 bases from V and 0 bases from J, with 10 bases between. CDR3 loop: CASWGRSNTGELFF. CDR3 sequence (DNA): TGTGCCAGCTGGGGCAGATCGAACACCGGGGAGCTGTTTTTT.

The chain carries TRBV30 and TRBJ2-1, with D tentatively TRBD2 (5 bases). Trimming left V 2 bases short and J 6 bases short, with 17 bases between. Per germline, CDR1 GTSNPN and CDR2 SVGIG (reference sequence). This CDR3 comprises 15 residues. The CDR3 sequence: CAWSTHRARANEQFF. CDR3 DNA sequence: TGTGCCTGGAGTACGCACCGTGCGCGGGCCAATGAGCAGTTCTTC.

The CDR3 sequence is CASSTYRGIDTQYF. The DNA of the CDR3 is TGTGCCAGCAGTACTTACAGGGGCATAGATACGCAGTATTTT. This rearrangement joins TRBV28 to TRBJ2-3, with TRBD1 identical over 7 bases. The CDR3 totals 14 residues. Germline V gives CDR1 MDHEN, CDR2 SYDVKM. J was trimmed by 5 bases and V by 5 bases; bases with no gene match: 7.

The chain joins TRBV5-5 to TRBJ2-2, with 7 bases fitting TRBD1. Losses at the gene ends were 0 bases for V and 6 bases for J; bases not matched to a gene: 8. CDR3 length equals 16 residues. The V gene's germline CDR1 is SGHKS and CDR2 YYEKEE (reference sequence). In nucleotides, the CDR3 is TGTGCCAGCAGCTTGGACTCGGGGACAGTCCCCGGGGAGCTGTTTTTT. This encodes CASSLDSGTVPGELFF.

The V and J genes are TRBV24-1 and TRBJ2-5; D might be TRBD1 (5 bases). The CDR3 is 13 amino acids. Trimming removed 8 bases from V and 5 bases from J, with 14 bases in between. Germline V gene sequence: CDR1 KGHDR, CDR2 SFDVKD. The CDR3 protein is CATKDRRAETQYF. CDR3 sequence (DNA): TGTGCCACCAAGGACCGCAGGGCCGAGACCCAGTACTTC.

V and J are TRBV11-2 and TRBJ1-5; possibly TRBD1 for D (6 bases). Trimming cost V 2 bases and J 7 bases, with 18 bases left between them. The germline CDR1 and CDR2 sequences are SGHAT and FQNNGV. The CDR3 length is 16 residues. The CDR3 loop reads CASSLRGGAGKQPQHF. DNA for the CDR3: TGTGCCAGCAGCTTACGCGGGGGGGCAGGGAAGCAGCCCCAGCATTTT.

The chain recombines TRBV6-2 or TRBV6-3 with TRBJ2-7; a weak D match, TRBD2 (5 bases). V dropped 2 bases and J dropped 2 bases, with 19 bases sitting between them. This CDR3 contains 17 residues. Germline CDR1 MNHEY, CDR2 SVGEGT. The CDR3 sequence is CASSYLVRSGVPYEQYF. The CDR3 DNA reads as TGTGCCAGCAGTTACCTCGTGCGCAGCGGAGTCCCCTACGAGCAGTACTTC.

This sequence joins TRBV18 and TRBJ2-7; 10 positions agree with TRBD1. CDR3 size: 15 residues. Germline trimming cut 6 bases from V and 3 bases from J; bases unmatched to any gene: 8. Germline assignment: CDR1 KGHSH and CDR2 LQKENI. Written as DNA, the CDR3 is TGTGCCAGCTCCCGGGACAGGGGAGTTGACTACGAGCAGTACTTC. Protein sequence: CASSRDRGVDYEQYF.

The rearrangement links TRBV5-5 to TRBJ2-7, with 8 bases that match TRBD1. CDR1 is SGHKS, CDR2 YYEKEE, per germline (reference sequence). V dropped 1 base and J dropped 2; count of bases not matched to a gene: 5. This CDR3 spans 15 amino acids. The CDR3 coding sequence is TGTGCCAGCAGCTTGATTTCGGGACAGGCCTACGAGCAGTACTTC. It is translated as CASSLISGQAYEQYF.

The CDR3: CASRQTQNSPLHF. The CDR3 region has the DNA TGTGCCAGCAGGCAAACACAGAATTCACCCCTCCACTTT. The chain combines TRBV7-3 with TRBJ1-6; D is uncertain. V was shortened by 6 bases and J by 7 bases, with 10 bases between the two germline ends. CDR1 and CDR2 from the germline V gene are SGHTA and FQGTGA. This CDR3 is 13 amino acids long.

The CDR3 loop reads CASSAPHVGGGTGELFF. DNA for the CDR3: TGTGCCAGCAGCGCCCCCCATGTAGGGGGGGGGACCGGGGAGCTGTTTTTT. The chain joins TRBV9 to TRBJ2-2, with a weak D call TRBD2 (7 bases). The CDR3 sequence is 17 residues long. The germline V gene has CDR1 SGDLS and CDR2 YYNGEE. Trimming took off 3 bases at V and 5 bases at J, with 20 bases between the two ends.

The rearrangement links TRBV27 to TRBJ1-6; 8 bases agree with TRBD1. Germline values: CDR1 MNHEY, CDR2 SMNVEV (reference sequence). The ends lost 2 bases at V and 13 bases at J; junction bases unmatched: 7. This CDR3 has 14 amino acids. CDR3 DNA sequence: TGTGCCAGCAGTTTAGGACAGGGACGGGTGCCCCTCCACTTT. Translating gives CASSLGQGRVPLHF.

The rearrangement joins TRBV6-1 to TRBJ1-3; D perhaps matches TRBD1 (6 bases). CDR3 size: 16 residues. V shed 4 bases and J shed 2 bases, with 15 bases lying between them. Germline V gene data show CDR1 as MNHNS and CDR2 as SASEGT. The CDR3 coding sequence is TGTGCCAGCAGTGCCTCGACAGGACAGACTGGAAACACCATATATTTT. Protein product: CASSASTGQTGNTIYF.

CDR3 coding DNA: TGTGCCAGCAGCTATAGCGGGGCCACCTACGAGCAGTACTTC. Translation: CASSYSGATYEQYF. The chain links TRBV6-5 to TRBJ2-7, with 8 bases lining up with TRBD2. Germline-derived CDR1 and CDR2 are MNHEY and SVGAGI. The J segment lost 2 bases and the V segment lost 6 bases, leaving 6 bases of the junction unmatched. The CDR3 extends over 14 amino acids.

This clone showed up just a few times. The V call is TRBV3-1 (or the pseudogene TRBV3-2), the J call TRBJ1-1; no definite D call. This CDR3 has 13 residues. Germline loops: CDR1 LGHDT, CDR2 YNNKEL (reference sequence). The V and J ends lost 0 bases and 5 bases respectively, with 7 bases between them. CDR3 DNA: TGTGCCAGCAGCCAAGATCCGCGAACTGAAGCTTTCTTT. Translation gives CASSQDPRTEAFF.

The rearrangement uses TRBV11-1 and TRBJ2-1; D gene ambiguous. This CDR3 has 15 residues. The germline gives CDR1 SGHAT, CDR2 FQDESV (reference sequence). V lost 5 bases and J 0 bases, leaving 11 bases between the germline ends. The CDR3 bases are TGTGCCAGCAGCGTCATTAGTAGCTCCTACAATGAGCAGTTCTTC. It translates to CASSVISSSYNEQFF.

V usage is TRBV7-8 and J usage is TRBJ2-2; D gene unclear. This CDR3 region has 13 residues. Per germline, CDR1 SGHVS and CDR2 FQNEAQ. Trimming stripped 3 bases from V and 6 bases from J, with 8 bases between. DNA for the CDR3: TGTGCCAGCAGCTTTACCCGGGCCGGGGAGCTGTTTTTT. Its translation: CASSFTRAGELFF.

The chain employs TRBV9 and TRBJ2-5; TRBD2 aligns across 7 bases. Germline CDR1 SGDLS, CDR2 YYNGEE. The V and J ends lost 0 bases and 4 bases, in that order; junction bases with no gene match: 3. The CDR3 covers 14 residues. The CDR3 sequence is CASSVGSSGETQYF. The CDR3 nucleotides read TGTGCCAGCAGCGTAGGTTCTAGCGGAGAGACCCAGTACTTC.

The rearrangement links TRBV7-2 to TRBJ1-2; the D is unclear. Germline V gene lookup returns CDR1 SGHTA and CDR2 FQGNSA. The CDR3 is made up of 14 amino acids. V lost 1 base, J lost 6 bases, and 12 bases lay in between. The CDR3 region is CASSLVSFGHGYTF. The DNA of the CDR3 is TGTGCCAGCAGCTTAGTGTCGTTTGGGCATGGCTACACCTTC.

The chain is built from TRBV28 and TRBJ2-7, with a weak D call TRBD2 (5 bases). CDR3 size: 11 residues. Germline V gene data show CDR1 as MDHEN and CDR2 as SYDVKM. With 5 bases removed from V and 3 bases from J, the gap between germline ends came to 5 bases. The CDR3 DNA reads TGTGCCAGCAGTAGCGGCTACGAGCAGTACTTC. It yields the protein CASSSGYEQYF.

This clone came up once. This sequence joins TRBV5-5 and TRBJ2-1; 8 positions match TRBD2. Germline V gives CDR1 SGHKS, CDR2 YYEKEE (reference sequence). V was clipped by 3 bases and J by 8 bases; unmatched bases: 7. CDR3 length equals 14 residues. CDR3 protein: CASSSGTRLHEQFF. In DNA form, the CDR3 reads TGTGCCAGCAGCTCTGGGACTAGACTCCATGAGCAGTTCTTC.